What follows are 8 T cell receptor beta chains derived from one specimen sequenced in a study of cytomegalovirus exposure and HLA in healthy donors. Primers for the PCR totalled 60 Vbeta and 13 Jbeta. The assay was immunoSEQ multiplex PCR, and TCRdb's table has in-frame clones only and misses some. The table shows 140,000 to 150,000 clones, with around 65% occurring only once. Sequences were obtained from PBMCs. The source is a woman aged 60-75 years in good health and CMV-seronegative.

V gene TRBV7-9 combines with J gene TRBJ2-5; TRBD2 agrees at 8 bases. Germline CDR1 reads SEHNR; CDR2 reads FQNEAQ (reference sequence). The CDR3 is 14 amino acids. V was pared by 3 bases and J by 5 bases, with 5 bases of the junction left unmatched. The CDR3 sequence: CASSFGGAGETQYF. The CDR3 DNA sequence: TGTGCCAGCAGCTTCGGGGGGGCCGGGGAGACCCAGTACTTC.

This clone was seen at least ten times. The chain couples TRBV27 to TRBJ1-2, with 9 bases identical to TRBD1. Germline lookup yields CDR1 MNHEY and CDR2 SMNVEV (reference sequence). The V and J ends lost 4 bases and 6 bases, in that order; junction bases with no gene match: 9. CDR3 length: 15 residues. CDR3 loop: CASSSPATGGHGYTF. The CDR3 DNA reads as TGTGCCAGCAGTTCGCCCGCGACAGGGGGGCATGGCTACACCTTC.

The CDR3 here is CASSPGQGAHGLGVEQYF. CDR3 bases: TGTGCCAGCAGCCCGGGGCAGGGGGCGCATGGACTAGGAGTGGAGCAGTACTTC. The chain is built from TRBV7-3 and TRBJ2-7; maybe TRBD1 (8 bases). The V gene's germline CDR1 is SGHTA and CDR2 FQGTGA. V was trimmed by 5 bases and J by 7 bases, leaving 30 bases between them. CDR3 size: 18 residues.

Regarding this clone: The sample contains more than one DNA sequence encoding this CDR3. V and J are TRBV5-1 and TRBJ2-3; 11 bases are shared with TRBD2. CDR3 size: 14 residues. Germline loops: CDR1 SGHRS, CDR2 YFSETQ. The V and J ends lost 4 bases and 5 bases, in that order; junction bases with no gene match: 3. CDR3 sequence reads: CASSPGLAVDTQYF. In nucleotides, the CDR3 is TGCGCCAGCAGCCCGGGACTAGCGGTAGATACGCAGTATTTT. Full variable domain (rest looked up from reference TRBV5-1 and TRBJ2-3): KAGVTQTPRYLIKTRGQQVTLSCSPISGHRSVSWYQQTPGQGLQFLFEYFSETQRNKGNFPGRFSGRQFSNSRSEMNVSTLELGDSALYLCASSPGLAVDTQYFGPGTRLTVL.

There are a few counts of this clone. The rearrangement uses TRBV11-3 and TRBJ2-1; D possibly corresponds to TRBD1 (5 bases). There are 15 residues in the CDR3. Germline assignment: CDR1 SGHNT and CDR2 YENEEA. The ends were cut back, 1 base at V and 7 bases at J, with 14 bases in the middle. The CDR3 sequence is CASSLGGPIPNEQFF. The CDR3 nucleotides read TGTGCCAGCAGCTTAGGGGGCCCCATACCGAATGAGCAGTTCTTC. The full variable domain, rest sourced from reference TRBV11-3 and TRBJ2-1, is EAGVVQSPRYKIIEKKQPVAFWCNPISGHNTLYWYLQNLGQGPELLIRYENEEAVDDSQLPKDRFSAERLKGVDSTLKIQPAELGDSAVYLCASSLGGPIPNEQFFGPGTRLTVL.

There are a few counts of this clone. This rearrangement joins TRBV7-9 to TRBJ1-1; D remains ambiguous. CDR3 length: 13 residues. From germline, CDR1 is SEHNR and CDR2 FQNEAQ (reference sequence). Deletions cut 7 bases from V and 3 bases from J, with 12 bases between. The CDR3 region has the DNA TGTGCCAGCACCCCCGCGGGTGACACTGAAGCTTTCTTT. It encodes CASTPAGDTEAFF.

This clone was seen a single time. The V and J genes are TRBV5-1 and TRBJ1-1, with TRBD1 as a possible D gene (5 bases). Trimming removed 4 bases from V and 1 base from J, with 11 bases in between. CDR3 size: 14 residues. The germline V gene encodes CDR1 SGHRS and CDR2 YFSETQ. The DNA for the CDR3 is TGCGCCAGCAGCCCCGACAGCGCGAACACTGAAGCTTTCTTT. It encodes CASSPDSANTEAFF.

The chain is built from TRBV4-1 and TRBJ2-5, with a weak D call TRBD2 (6 bases). The CDR3 has 13 residues. V dropped 5 bases and J dropped 5 bases, with 12 bases sitting between them. Germline values: CDR1 MGHRA, CDR2 YSYEKL. CDR3 nucleotide sequence: TGCGCCAGCAGCTCGGGAGTGCTGGAGACCCAGTACTTC. Translation: CASSSGVLETQYF.